What follows are 9 T cell receptor beta chains derived from one specimen sequenced in a study of T cell changes during pregnancy in multiple sclerosis. Assay: immunoSEQ multiplex PCR; the TCRdb copy retains only in-frame clones and omits some. Of about 79,000 clones listed, around 93% were seen once; the top ten hold approximately 0.7%. Sequences were derived from peripheral blood, sampled in the second trimester of pregnancy. The receptors come from a female donor in good health, enrolled as a control in a pregnancy study.

The chain is built from TRBV13 and TRBJ2-1, with TRBD2 matching over 9 bases. Germline V gives CDR1 PRHDT, CDR2 FYEKMQ (reference sequence). There are 16 residues in the CDR3. After removal of 5 bases from V and 4 bases from J, the junction contained 9 bases not matched to a gene. The CDR3 region is CASSRSLAGLYNEQFF. The CDR3, as DNA: TGTGCCAGCAGCCGAAGCCTAGCGGGGCTGTACAATGAGCAGTTCTTC. Together with reference TRBV13 and TRBJ2-1, the CDR3 gives the full variable domain: AAGVIQSPRHLIKEKRETATLKCYPIPRHDTVYWYQQGPGQDPQFLISFYEKMQSDKGSIPDRFSAQQFSDYHSELNMSSLELGDSALYFCASSRSLAGLYNEQFFGPGTRLTVL.

The chain carries TRBV7-8 and TRBJ2-1; D uncertain. V shed 4 bases and J shed 0 bases, with 13 bases lying between them. The CDR3 extends over 16 amino acids. Germline-derived CDR1 and CDR2 are SGHVS and FQNEAQ. The CDR3: CASSSPDWYSYNEQFF. The CDR3 region has the DNA TGTGCCAGCAGCTCCCCTGACTGGTACTCCTACAATGAGCAGTTCTTC.

This chain joins TRBV2 and TRBJ2-1, with a weak D call TRBD1 (5 bases). CDR1 is SNHLY and CDR2 is FYNNEI in the germline V gene. The CDR3 is made up of 15 amino acids. V was trimmed by 8 bases and J by 6 bases, leaving 20 bases between them. CDR3 sequence reads: CASSPEGQGGNEQFF. CDR3 coding DNA: TGTGCCAGCTCCCCCGAAGGGCAGGGTGGCAATGAGCAGTTCTTC. The variable domain in full, with the rest retrieved from reference TRBV2 and TRBJ2-1, is EPEVTQTPSHQVTQMGQEVILRCVPISNHLYFYWYRQILGQKVEFLVSFYNNEISEKSEIFDDQFSVERPDGSNFTLKIRSTKLEDSAMYFCASSPEGQGGNEQFFGPGTRLTVL.

In DNA form, the CDR3 reads TGTGCCAGCAGCCCTGACAACTCCTACGAGCAGTACTTC. The encoded protein is CASSPDNSYEQYF. This chain uses TRBV5-4 with TRBJ2-7; D gene uncertain. Trimming removed 4 bases from V and 0 bases from J, with 8 bases in between. This CDR3 has 13 residues. CDR1 SGHNT and CDR2 YYREEE come from the germline V gene (reference sequence). Complete variable domain (other parts from reference TRBV5-4 and TRBJ2-7): ETGVTQSPTHLIKTRGQQVTLRCSSQSGHNTVSWYQQALGQGPQFIFQYYREEENGRGNFPPRFSGLQFPNYSSELNVNALELDDSALYLCASSPDNSYEQYFGPGTRLTVT.

J is TRBJ1-5 and V is TRBV21-1; TRBD1 is the table's D call and was not checked against the DNA. TRBV21-1 corresponds to a pseudogene. The CDR3 is 15 residues long. The CDR3 nucleotides read TGTGCCAGCAGCAAAGGCGACAGCGTTAATCAGCCCCAGCATTTT. Translated: CASSKGDSVNQPQHF.

V and J are TRBV12-5 and TRBJ2-5, with TRBD1 matching 10 bases. This CDR3 is 15 amino acids long. The germline CDR1 and CDR2 sequences are LGHNT and FRNRAP. The V and J ends lost 5 bases and 4 bases, in that order; junction bases with no gene match: 7. This CDR3 is CASGVGQGLGETQYF. The CDR3 coding sequence is TGTGCTAGTGGTGTGGGACAGGGGTTAGGAGAGACCCAGTACTTC.

The genes are TRBV30 and TRBJ2-2, with D maybe TRBD2 (6 bases). This CDR3 is 16 amino acids long. Germline loops: CDR1 GTSNPN, CDR2 SVGIG (reference sequence). V was cut by 0 bases and J by 2 bases, with 13 bases left in between. The CDR3 nucleotides read TGTGCCTGGAGTGTATCAGGGACTTTTAACACCGGGGAGCTGTTTTTT. This encodes CAWSVSGTFNTGELFF.

The chain recombines TRBV27 with TRBJ1-5; no definite D call. The germline V gene has CDR1 MNHEY and CDR2 SMNVEV (reference sequence). This CDR3 contains 14 residues. Trimming shortened V by 3 bases and J by 4 bases, and 10 bases separated the two germline ends. The CDR3 bases are TGTGCCAGCAGTTTCCACAGCACGAATCAGCCCCAGCATTTT. Translated, it gives CASSFHSTNQPQHF.

This chain uses TRBV11-2 with TRBJ2-1, with TRBD2 matching 8 bases. The CDR3 sequence is 15 residues long. From germline, CDR1 is SGHAT and CDR2 FQNNGV. V lost 2 bases, J lost 7 bases, and 7 bases stayed unmatched. The CDR3 DNA reads TGTGCCAGCAGCTTACGGTCGGGCGGGGGGAATGAGCAGTTCTTC. The encoded protein is CASSLRSGGGNEQFF.